This entry features one T cell receptor (beta chain) sequence. The antigen is undetermined. The sample belongs to a study of OX40 agonist ivuxolimab in advanced cancers. On the study more broadly: At just under 85% male, the cohort had a mean age of 60 years, ranging from about 23 to 80.

Assay: immunoSEQ multiplex PCR; the TCRdb copy retains only in-frame clones and omits some. Among about 60,000 clones listed, about 90% were seen once. Study results and limitations: In CD8+ T cells, expanded clones were on average more numerous than in CD4+. The study observed clonal expansion of CD4+ and CD8+ blood T cells by week 6 at 0.1 to 3.0 mg/kg.

This clonotype was obtained from an adult with an advanced solid tumor such as melanoma, head and neck, liver or kidney cancer. The starting material was CD4+ or CD8+ T cells sorted from blood, obtained in a trial of the OX40 agonist ivuxolimab.

The CDR3 DNA reads TGCGCCAGCAGCTCGTACGACACGAACACTGAAGCTTTCTTT. It specifies CASSSYDTNTEAFF. This sequence joins TRBV5-1 and TRBJ1-1, with D unclear. This CDR3 has 14 residues. The germline gives CDR1 SGHRS, CDR2 YFSETQ. Trimming stripped 3 bases from V and 1 base from J, with 10 bases between.